The present T cell receptor beta chain was sequenced within a study of CD8+ T cells in alopecia areata. Study observations and caveats: In blood and scalp, many expanded lesional clones persisted during tofacitinib.

RNA extraction was followed by reverse transcription into cDNA, which acted as the sequencing template. Clones were sequenced by immunoSEQ multiplex PCR, and TCRdb holds only the in-frame ones, with some missing. The repertoire consists of over 95,000 clones, with approximately 60% occurring once and the leading ten covering 15% to 19%. The CDR3 has 13 residues. The V gene end was trimmed by 10 bases and the J gene end by 6 bases; junction bases not matched to a gene: 7. The germline CDR1 and CDR2 sequences are ENHRY and SYGVKD. As to treatment: oral pan-JAK inhibitor, 5-10 mg twice daily. Only a few counts were recorded for this clone. Its antigen remains unidentified.

The source of this sequence is a human donor with alopecia areata. This chain uses TRBV10-3 with TRBJ2-1, with 9 nucleotides matching TRBD1. The sequences come from CD8+ T cells sorted from blood, collected at week 4, from a patient treated with tofacitinib. The CDR3 nucleotides read TGTGCCAGCATGACAGGGGGAAGCAATGAGCAGTTCTTC. As protein: CASMTGGSNEQFF.